These 6 T cell receptor beta chains were all obtained from the same sample, sequenced in a study of technical replicates of blood from a handful of donors (dated by TCRdb to between 2016 and 2019). The method behind the library was the immunoSEQ multiplex PCR assay. The table comes from immuneACCESS by way of TCRdb, which keeps in-frame sequences with V and J called. Part of the clones is missing from these tables; in studies checked, under half for an unresolved V gene and the rest for unknown reasons. The sample data list tens of thousands of clones, and 94% of these were observed just once. Together, the top ten hold 0.2% to 0.3% of the sample. Sequencing was performed on T cells isolated from PBMCs. These receptors originate from a human donor in good health.

CDR3 sequence: CASRKAGVGNEQFF. As DNA, the CDR3 is TGTGCCAGCAGAAAAGCGGGAGTGGGAAATGAGCAGTTCTTC. The chain is built from TRBV28 and TRBJ2-1; TRBD2 matches 8 bases. Germline trimming cut 6 bases from V and 7 bases from J; bases unmatched to any gene: 8. Germline assignment: CDR1 MDHEN and CDR2 SYDVKM. This CDR3 has 14 amino acids.

V is TRBV9 and J is TRBJ2-7; D is unclear. Germline CDR1 and CDR2: SGDLS and YYNGEE. Trimming took 0 bases from V and 2 from J, leaving 9 bases between them. There are 14 residues in the CDR3. CDR3 bases: TGTGCCAGCAGCGTAGAAGGCGACACCTACGAGCAGTACTTC. Its translation is CASSVEGDTYEQYF. Variable domain in full (rest from reference TRBV9 and TRBJ2-7): DSGVTQTPKHLITATGQRVTLRCSPRSGDLSVYWYQQSLDQGLQFLIQYYNGEERAKGNILERFSAQQFPDLHSELNLSSLELGDSALYFCASSVEGDTYEQYFGPGTRLTVT.

The chain joins TRBV5-1 to TRBJ2-7; the D is unclear. The V end lost 0 bases, the J end lost 6 bases, and 16 bases lay between the germline ends. Germline CDR1 SGHRS, CDR2 YFSETQ. The CDR3 sequence is 15 residues long. CDR3 sequence reads: CASSLEPAGALEQYF. In DNA, the CDR3 is TGCGCCAGCAGCTTGGAACCGGCAGGCGCTCTCGAGCAGTACTTC.

The CDR3 bases are TGTGCCAGCAGCGTATCTGCGGGTTGGAACACCGGGGAGCTGTTTTTT. Residues: CASSVSAGWNTGELFF. This chain connects TRBV9 to TRBJ2-2; a weak D match, TRBD2 (5 bases). This CDR3 comprises 16 residues. V gave up 1 base and J gave up 1 base, with 11 bases separating them. The V gene's germline CDR1 is SGDLS and CDR2 YYNGEE.

The CDR3 DNA follows: TGCGCCAGCAGCCTCTCACAGGGCTCCAAAGAGACCCAGTACTTC. Its protein is CASSLSQGSKETQYF. This chain joins TRBV5-1 and TRBJ2-5; TRBD1 might be the D (6 bases). Germline V CDR1 and CDR2: SGHRS, YFSETQ. This CDR3 has 15 amino acids. Trimming shortened V by 4 bases and J by 3 bases, and 16 bases separated the two germline ends.

The J gene is TRBJ2-1, the V gene TRBV7-9, with 7 bases identical to TRBD1. The CDR3 consists of 12 residues. The germline CDR1 and CDR2 sequences are SEHNR and FQNEAQ (reference sequence). V was pared by 7 bases and J by 5 bases, with 2 bases of the junction left unmatched. In DNA, the CDR3 is TGTGCCAGCAAAGGGGGCCACAATGAGCAGTTCTTC. Its protein product is CASKGGHNEQFF.